One and the same sample provided the 20 T cell receptor beta chains below, sequenced in a study of graft-versus-host responses after intestinal transplantation. No antigen is known for these receptors. The method was immunoSEQ multiplex PCR; TCRdb's version includes in-frame clones alone and lacks a portion of them. The table shows fewer than 120,000 clones, with 90% to 95% occurring only once. Material: unstimulated CD8+ T cells sorted from spleen or lymph node cells, obtained before intestinal transplant. These receptors were obtained from a human donor who received an intestinal transplant.

The chain links TRBV11-2 to TRBJ2-2; 7 bases map to TRBD1. V lost 1 base, J lost 6 bases, and 5 bases stayed unmatched. This CDR3 comprises 15 residues. Germline CDR1 and CDR2: SGHAT and FQNNGV. The CDR3 sequence is CASSLGTGAPGELFF. The CDR3 coding sequence is TGTGCCAGCAGCTTAGGAACAGGGGCCCCCGGGGAGCTGTTTTTT.

This clone has a single count. V usage is TRBV19 and J usage is TRBJ2-7, with D possibly matching TRBD2 (6 bases). V lost 6 bases and J lost 1, with 13 bases in between. This CDR3 is 14 amino acids long. Germline V gene lookup returns CDR1 LNHDA and CDR2 SQIVND (reference sequence). CDR3 in amino acids: CASSFAEGSYEQYF. In nucleotides, the CDR3 is TGTGCCAGTAGCTTCGCGGAGGGATCCTACGAGCAGTACTTC.

This sequence joins TRBV10-3 and TRBJ1-2; D remains ambiguous. Germline V CDR1 and CDR2: ENHRY, SYGVKD. V was clipped by 3 bases and J by 5 bases, with 10 bases between them. The CDR3 is 13 residues long. The CDR3 loop is CAISDPAGYGYTF. In DNA, the CDR3 is TGTGCCATCAGTGACCCCGCGGGATATGGCTACACCTTC.

This clone was seen a single time. The V call is TRBV2, the J call TRBJ1-1; 7 nucleotides match TRBD1. The germline V gene encodes CDR1 SNHLY and CDR2 FYNNEI. This CDR3 has 13 amino acids. Losses at the gene ends were 8 bases for V and 1 base for J; bases not matched to a gene: 4. CDR3 amino acids: CASSQGGNTEAFF. The CDR3, as DNA: TGTGCCAGCTCTCAGGGGGGGAACACTGAAGCTTTCTTT.

The chain has TRBV30 and TRBJ1-1; no reliable D call. Germline-derived CDR1 and CDR2 are GTSNPN and SVGIG (reference sequence). The V and J ends lost 2 bases and 6 bases respectively, with 16 bases between them. There are 14 residues in the CDR3. The CDR3 DNA reads TGTGCCTGGAGTCTCCGGGCCACCCACGCTGAAGCTTTCTTT. Residues: CAWSLRATHAEAFF.

This chain links TRBV9 with TRBJ1-5, with TRBD1 matching 8 bases. The germline gives CDR1 SGDLS, CDR2 YYNGEE. Losses at the gene ends were 3 bases for V and 7 bases for J; bases not matched to a gene: 9. The length of the CDR3 is 15 residues. The CDR3 loop is CASSEGTGGGQPQHF. For the CDR3, the DNA is TGTGCCAGCAGCGAGGGTACAGGGGGTGGCCAGCCCCAGCATTTT.

The CDR3 DNA follows: TGTGCCAGCAGCGTAAATGGTGGGGAGCTGTTTTTT. Translated: CASSVNGGELFF. V is TRBV9 and J is TRBJ2-2, with D unresolved. Germline-derived CDR1 and CDR2 are SGDLS and YYNGEE. The CDR3 extends over 12 amino acids. The V gene lost 1 base and the J gene lost 8 bases, with 6 bases spanning the gap.

The V gene is TRBV2, the J gene TRBJ2-3, with TRBD2 as a possible D gene (6 bases). The CDR3 covers 15 residues. In germline, CDR1 is SNHLY, CDR2 FYNNEI. Trimming removed 6 bases at V and 3 bases at J, with 16 bases between. In nucleotides, the CDR3 is TGTGCCAGCAGACAGCTTGCCCGGGGGACAGATACGCAGTATTTT. Protein product: CASRQLARGTDTQYF.

This chain connects TRBV29-1 to TRBJ2-7, with TRBD1 matching over 8 bases. V was pared by 4 bases and J by 4 bases, with 9 bases of the junction left unmatched. Germline V CDR1 and CDR2: SQVTM, ANQGSEA. CDR3 size: 14 residues. DNA of the CDR3: TGCAGCGTTGGAGGGGCAGGGGGCGGGTACGAGCAGTACTTC. This encodes CSVGGAGGGYEQYF.

V usage is TRBV12-5 and J usage is TRBJ1-2; no reliable D call. From germline, CDR1 is LGHNT and CDR2 FRNRAP. Trimming shortened V by 4 bases and J by 3 bases, and 12 bases separated the two germline ends. The CDR3 totals 14 residues. DNA for the CDR3: TGTGCTAGTGGTTGGCCCGGGCAGGACTATGGCTACACCTTC. The encoded protein is CASGWPGQDYGYTF.

V is TRBV27 and J is TRBJ2-3; tentative D call: TRBD2 (6 bases). Germline loops: CDR1 MNHEY, CDR2 SMNVEV (reference sequence). The ends were cut back, 3 bases at V and 9 bases at J, with 10 bases in the middle. The CDR3 covers 12 residues. The CDR3 bases are TGTGCCAGCAGTTTGGGTAGCGGAACGCAGTATTTT. This sequence encodes CASSLGSGTQYF.

The chain joins TRBV5-1 to TRBJ2-7; D perhaps matches TRBD1 (5 bases). The CDR3 sequence is 13 residues long. CDR1 is SGHRS, CDR2 YFSETQ, per germline. V was cut by 0 bases and J by 5 bases, with 9 bases left in between. This CDR3 reads CASSLVGRDEQYF. CDR3 coding DNA: TGCGCCAGCAGCTTGGTGGGCAGGGACGAGCAGTACTTC.

The chain joins TRBV9 to TRBJ1-2, with 10 positions matching TRBD1. Germline lookup yields CDR1 SGDLS and CDR2 YYNGEE. The length of the CDR3 is 15 residues. The V and J ends lost 0 bases and 5 bases, in that order; junction bases with no gene match: 4. CDR3 protein: CASSVGSGQGYGYTF. In DNA form, the CDR3 reads TGTGCCAGCAGCGTAGGGTCGGGACAGGGGTATGGCTACACCTTC. Together with reference TRBV9 and TRBJ1-2, the CDR3 gives the full variable domain: DSGVTQTPKHLITATGQRVTLRCSPRSGDLSVYWYQQSLDQGLQFLIQYYNGEERAKGNILERFSAQQFPDLHSELNLSSLELGDSALYFCASSVGSGQGYGYTFGSGTRLTVV.

The chain carries TRBV7-9 and TRBJ1-2; the match to TRBD1 covers 8 bases. The germline gives CDR1 SEHNR, CDR2 FQNEAQ (reference sequence). CDR3 length: 15 residues. Trimming took 1 base from V and 3 from J; bases not matched to a gene: 4. This CDR3 is CASSLVGTGHYGYTF. CDR3 in DNA: TGTGCCAGCAGCTTAGTTGGGACAGGTCACTATGGCTACACCTTC.

This chain joins TRBV6-5 and TRBJ2-7, with D tentatively TRBD1 (6 bases). V lost 0 bases and J lost 8, with 14 bases in between. The CDR3 is 14 residues long. Germline loops: CDR1 MNHEY, CDR2 SVGAGI. The CDR3 protein is CASSYSLRGLKQYF. CDR3 coding DNA: TGTGCCAGCAGTTACTCTCTCAGGGGTCTCAAGCAGTACTTC.

The chain has TRBV27 and TRBJ2-3; D tentatively fits TRBD1 or TRBD2 (5 bases each). The CDR3 has 15 residues. V was clipped by 8 bases and J by 3 bases, with 18 bases between them. Germline-derived CDR1 and CDR2 are MNHEY and SMNVEV (reference sequence). CDR3 DNA: TGTGCCAGCGCCTTGGGGGAAGGATGGACAGATACGCAGTATTTT. Protein sequence: CASALGEGWTDTQYF.

This CDR3 reads CASSPDRGIETQYF. The CDR3 DNA reads as TGTGCCAGCAGCCCAGACAGGGGGATCGAGACCCAGTACTTC. The V and J genes are TRBV7-2 and TRBJ2-5; 9 bases agree with TRBD1. The CDR3 length is 14 residues. The V gene's germline CDR1 is SGHTA and CDR2 FQGNSA. V shed 5 bases and J 5 bases; nucleotides not matched to a gene: 6.

The V gene is TRBV29-1, the J gene TRBJ2-3; 7 positions agree with TRBD2. Germline CDR1 SQVTM, CDR2 ANQGSEA. The V gene end was trimmed by 5 bases and the J gene end by 5 bases; junction bases not matched to a gene: 7. The CDR3 contains 13 residues. Written as DNA, the CDR3 is TGCAGCGTTCTACTAGCGCCAAAAGATACGCAGTATTTT. It codes for CSVLLAPKDTQYF.

The genes are TRBV20-1 and TRBJ2-1; D unclear. Germline V gene lookup returns CDR1 DFQATT and CDR2 SNEGSKA (reference sequence). The CDR3 is 11 residues long. V was trimmed by 4 bases and J by 9 bases, leaving 10 bases between them. CDR3 region: CSATSGGEQFF. CDR3 DNA sequence: TGCAGTGCTACGTCGGGCGGTGAGCAGTTCTTC.

This chain connects TRBV5-6 to TRBJ2-1; D is perhaps TRBD1 (6 bases). The CDR3 spans 12 residues. Per the germline V gene, CDR1 is SGHDT and CDR2 is YYEEEE. Between the trimmed V and J ends, which lost 1 base and 7 bases, there was a span of 6 bases. The CDR3 loop is CASSLTGNEQFF. CDR3 DNA: TGTGCCAGCAGCTTGACAGGGAATGAGCAGTTCTTC.